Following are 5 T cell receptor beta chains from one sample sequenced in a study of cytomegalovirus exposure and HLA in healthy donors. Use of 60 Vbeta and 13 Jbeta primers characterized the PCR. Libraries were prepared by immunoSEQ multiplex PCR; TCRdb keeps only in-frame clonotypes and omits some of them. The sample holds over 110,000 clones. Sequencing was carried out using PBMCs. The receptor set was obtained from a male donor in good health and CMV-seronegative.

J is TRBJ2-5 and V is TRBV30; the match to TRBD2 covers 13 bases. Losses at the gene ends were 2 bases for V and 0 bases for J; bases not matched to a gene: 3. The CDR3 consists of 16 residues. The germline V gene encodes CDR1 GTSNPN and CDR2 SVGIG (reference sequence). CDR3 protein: CAWSMGLAGYQETQYF. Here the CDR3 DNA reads TGTGCCTGGAGTATGGGACTAGCGGGGTACCAAGAGACCCAGTACTTC.

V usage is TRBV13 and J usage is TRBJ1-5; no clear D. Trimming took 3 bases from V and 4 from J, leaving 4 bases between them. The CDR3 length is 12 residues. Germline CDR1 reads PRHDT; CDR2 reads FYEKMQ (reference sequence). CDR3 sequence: CASSFQNQPQHF. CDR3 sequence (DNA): TGTGCCAGCAGCTTCCAGAATCAGCCCCAGCATTTT.

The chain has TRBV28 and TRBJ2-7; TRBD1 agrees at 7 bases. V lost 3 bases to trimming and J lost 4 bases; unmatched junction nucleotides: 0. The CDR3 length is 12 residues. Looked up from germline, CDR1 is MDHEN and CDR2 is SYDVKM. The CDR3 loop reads CASSLTGYEQYF. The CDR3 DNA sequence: TGTGCCAGCAGTTTGACAGGGTACGAGCAGTACTTC. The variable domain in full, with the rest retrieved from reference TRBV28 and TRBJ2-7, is DVKVTQSSRYLVKRTGEKVFLECVQDMDHENMFWYRQDPGLGLRLIYFSYDVKMKEKGDIPEGYSVSREKKERFSLILESASTNQTSMYLCASSLTGYEQYFGPGTRLTVT.

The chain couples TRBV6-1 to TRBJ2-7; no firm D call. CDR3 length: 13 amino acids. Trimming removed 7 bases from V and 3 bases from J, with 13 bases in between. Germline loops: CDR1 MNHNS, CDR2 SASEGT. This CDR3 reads CASTLGELYEQYF. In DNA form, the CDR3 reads TGTGCCAGCACCTTGGGCGAGCTCTACGAGCAGTACTTC.

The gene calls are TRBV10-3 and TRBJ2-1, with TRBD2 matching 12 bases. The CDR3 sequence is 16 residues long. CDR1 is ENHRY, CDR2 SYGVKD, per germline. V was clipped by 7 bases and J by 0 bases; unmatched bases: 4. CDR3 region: CAITRTSGISYNEQFF. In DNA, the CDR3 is TGTGCCATCACTCGGACTAGCGGGATCTCCTACAATGAGCAGTTCTTC.